This entry concerns a single T cell receptor (beta chain). This record belongs to a study of T-cell reconstitution after alpha-beta-depleted transplantation in children. TCRbeta library preparation incorporated unique molecular identifiers. One entry per CDR3 protein, called by TCRdb with MiXCR from the PCR reads. The sample records a few hundred thousand distinct CDR3 sequences, around 13% being singletons. The CDR3 spans 16 residues. Trimming took 4 bases from V and 7 from J, leaving 22 bases between them. CDR1 is SGHVS and CDR2 is FQNEAQ in the germline V gene. This receptor was taken from a human donor who donated a stem cell graft to a child with combined immunodeficiency. This chain connects TRBV7-8 to TRBJ2-5, with D perhaps matching TRBD2 (5 bases). The starting material was PBMCs from the stem cell graft donor, obtained from the stem cell graft. The CDR3 is CASSSRLGVRRVTQYF. The CDR3, as DNA: TGTGCCAGCAGCTCCCGACTCGGGGTGCGCAGAGTGACCCAGTACTTC. Full variable domain (missing parts from reference TRBV7-8 and TRBJ2-5): GAGVSQSPRYKVAKRGQDVALRCDPISGHVSLFWYQQALGQGPEFLTYFQNEAQLDKSGLPSDRFFAERPEGSVSTLKIQRTQQEDSAVYLCASSSRLGVRRVTQYFGPGTRLLVL.